These T cell receptor beta chains were read from a single sample in a study of response to subunit inactivated influenza vaccine. TCRdb used MiXCR to reprocess the RT-PCR reads, holding one entry per CDR3 protein. The sample lists about 540,000 distinct CDR3 sequences; around 25% were seen once. The sample was also reused in another study, on T cells expressing NK-cell markers.

This material consisted of CD4+ T cells sorted from PBMCs, taken roughly 12 days after vaccination. Receptors were obtained from a man between 50 and 59 years old who received an inactivated influenza vaccine. The conserved cysteine and the conserved F or W are not part of the CDR3 here. Fields, in order: V gene, J gene, CDR3 protein.

v_gene: TRBV15; j_gene: TRBJ1-4; CDR3aa: ATSRDLTDNEKLF
v_gene: TRBV7-2; j_gene: TRBJ2-2; CDR3aa: ASSLGARTLTGELF
v_gene: TRBV18; j_gene: TRBJ1-5; CDR3aa: ASSPGVNNQPQH
v_gene: TRBV4-1; j_gene: TRBJ1-5; CDR3aa: ASSRVAWPGGGEPQH
v_gene: TRBV7-9; j_gene: TRBJ2-1; CDR3aa: ASSLTTSLSHNEQF
v_gene: TRBV3-1; j_gene: TRBJ2-3; CDR3aa: ASSQDWGQGADTQY
v_gene: TRBV10-2; j_gene: TRBJ2-1; CDR3aa: ASSSSGNNEQF
v_gene: TRBV7-9; j_gene: TRBJ1-6; CDR3aa: ASSWGDFNSPLH
v_gene: TRBV7-2; j_gene: TRBJ1-2; CDR3aa: ASSFEIYGYT
v_gene: TRBV29-1; j_gene: TRBJ2-7; CDR3aa: SVFSGYEQY
v_gene: TRBV20-1; j_gene: TRBJ1-2; CDR3aa: SAPGREYGGYT
v_gene: TRBV10-3; j_gene: TRBJ2-2; CDR3aa: AITPGQGNGELF
v_gene: TRBV2; j_gene: TRBJ2-3; CDR3aa: ASKFEDTQY
v_gene: TRBV6-5; j_gene: TRBJ1-2; CDR3aa: ASSHAAYGYT
v_gene: TRBV19; j_gene: TRBJ1-5; CDR3aa: ASLDPTGSGNQPQH
v_gene: TRBV7-2; j_gene: TRBJ2-7; CDR3aa: ASGASGTGSYEQY
v_gene: TRBV15; j_gene: TRBJ2-1; CDR3aa: ATSRGAGGGLNEQF
v_gene: TRBV10-3; j_gene: TRBJ2-7; CDR3aa: AISESRASGSYEQY
v_gene: TRBV7-2; j_gene: TRBJ2-7; CDR3aa: ASSRDGRASSYEQY
v_gene: TRBV7-2; j_gene: TRBJ1-1; CDR3aa: ASFLAPPGEAF